A single sample gave rise to the 12 T cell receptor beta chains below, sequenced in a study of T cells in localized non-small cell lung cancer. Generated by immunoSEQ multiplex PCR, the TCRdb table keeps only in-frame clones and is missing some. The sample holds approximately 30,000 clones, more than 85% seen once. This specimen was peripheral blood mononuclear cells, taken before any cancer treatment. The receptor source for this set is a female donor older than 55 with stage II lung adenocarcinoma.

The chain employs TRBV19 and TRBJ1-1, with D uncertain. The CDR3 covers 14 residues. The germline CDR1 and CDR2 sequences are LNHDA and SQIVND (reference sequence). The V gene lost 8 bases and the J gene lost 5 bases, with 18 bases spanning the gap. The chain's CDR3 is CASATTGSVTEAFF. The CDR3 nucleotides read TGTGCCAGTGCCACAACCGGGTCGGTTACTGAAGCTTTCTTT.

V usage is TRBV2 and J usage is TRBJ2-1; 8 bases are shared with TRBD2. Germline trimming cut 4 bases from V and 0 bases from J; bases unmatched to any gene: 5. Germline-derived CDR1 and CDR2 are SNHLY and FYNNEI. This CDR3 is 16 amino acids long. CDR3 amino acids: CASSGVAGSSYNEQFF. The CDR3 DNA reads as TGTGCCAGCAGTGGGGTAGCGGGGAGCTCCTACAATGAGCAGTTCTTC.

V gene TRBV5-1 combines with J gene TRBJ2-7; possibly TRBD2 for D (6 bases). The CDR3 covers 15 residues. V was shortened by 0 bases and J by 2 bases, with 12 bases between the two germline ends. CDR1 is SGHRS and CDR2 is YFSETQ in the germline V gene. In nucleotides, the CDR3 is TGCGCCAGCAGCTTGGGCGGGACCTACACCTACGAGCAGTACTTC. Translated: CASSLGGTYTYEQYF.

V usage is TRBV7-3 and J usage is TRBJ1-6, with D possibly TRBD1 on 5 matching bases. V gave up 2 bases and J gave up 7 bases, with 9 bases separating them. This CDR3 spans 14 amino acids. Germline V gene lookup returns CDR1 SGHTA and CDR2 FQGTGA. CDR3 region: CASSLGTTNSPLHF. The CDR3 DNA is TGTGCCAGCAGCTTAGGGACTACCAATTCACCCCTCCACTTT.

The genes are TRBV28 and TRBJ1-2; D is perhaps TRBD1 (5 bases). CDR3 length: 16 amino acids. Trimming removed 5 bases at V and 3 bases at J, with 19 bases between. The germline CDR1 and CDR2 sequences are MDHEN and SYDVKM. CDR3 sequence (DNA): TGTGCCAGCAGTCCTCAGTGGGGCCCGGATGACTATGGCTACACCTTC. Translated, it gives CASSPQWGPDDYGYTF.

This clone was detected only once. The chain uses TRBV7-2 and TRBJ2-2, with D possibly being TRBD2 (5 bases). Germline V lookup: CDR1 SGHTA, CDR2 FQGNSA. Trimming pared 5 bases from V and 8 bases from J, leaving 12 bases between. This CDR3 is 13 amino acids long. The DNA of the CDR3 is TGTGCCAGCAGCAAAAGACGGGAAGGGGAGCTGTTTTTT. Translating it yields CASSKRREGELFF.

The V and J genes are TRBV4-2 and TRBJ2-7; possible D gene TRBD1, 6 bases. Germline V CDR1 and CDR2: LGHNA, YNFKEQ. This CDR3 spans 15 amino acids. V lost 6 bases and J 1 base, leaving 16 bases between the germline ends. CDR3 amino acids: CASSSGQPDSYEQYF. The CDR3 nucleotides are TGTGCCAGCAGTTCAGGACAGCCAGATTCCTACGAGCAGTACTTC.

The chain uses TRBV18 and TRBJ2-1; possibly TRBD1 for D (6 bases). In germline, CDR1 is KGHSH, CDR2 LQKENI. There are 16 residues in the CDR3. V was cut by 4 bases and J by 8 bases, with 21 bases left in between. The CDR3 loop is CASSLDRGGVGYEQFF. In DNA, the CDR3 is TGTGCCAGCTCACTCGATCGAGGGGGAGTTGGCTATGAGCAGTTCTTC.

The genes are TRBV5-1 and TRBJ2-4; D uncertain. The CDR3 covers 18 residues. CDR1 and CDR2 from the germline V gene are SGHRS and YFSETQ. Trimming took off 3 bases at V and 2 bases at J, with 21 bases between the two ends. This CDR3 is CASSSDPTSLFTKNIQYF. CDR3 in DNA: TGCGCCAGCAGCTCCGACCCGACGAGCCTTTTCACCAAAAACATTCAGTACTTC. Together with reference TRBV5-1 and TRBJ2-4, the CDR3 gives the full variable domain: KAGVTQTPRYLIKTRGQQVTLSCSPISGHRSVSWYQQTPGQGLQFLFEYFSETQRNKGNFPGRFSGRQFSNSRSEMNVSTLELGDSALYLCASSSDPTSLFTKNIQYFGAGTRLSVL.

The CDR3 region has the DNA TGTGCCAGCAGTCCCCGGACAGGGACCCAAGAGACCCAGTACTTC. It is translated as CASSPRTGTQETQYF. The chain joins TRBV6-5 to TRBJ2-5, with 8 bases matching TRBD1. V was clipped by 5 bases and J by 1 base; unmatched bases: 6. Germline V gene sequence: CDR1 MNHEY, CDR2 SVGAGI. This CDR3 is 15 amino acids long.

The CDR3 region has the DNA TGTGCCAGCAGCCCCTCTGGGGGCGGGACCCAAGAGACCCAGTACTTC. Translated, it gives CASSPSGGGTQETQYF. The chain has TRBV11-2 and TRBJ2-5; D assignment may be TRBD1 or TRBD2 (6 bases each). This CDR3 region has 16 residues. Germline V gene sequence: CDR1 SGHAT, CDR2 FQNNGV. Between the trimmed V and J ends, which lost 5 bases and 1 base, there was a span of 17 bases.

The J gene is TRBJ1-2, the V gene TRBV30; D is perhaps TRBD1 (5 bases). CDR3 length equals 13 residues. Germline V gives CDR1 GTSNPN, CDR2 SVGIG (reference sequence). The V end lost 2 bases, the J end lost 9 bases, and 16 bases lay between the germline ends. Written as DNA, the CDR3 is TGTGCCTGGAGTCCTACCCGGGGGGTACGCTACACCTTC. It translates to CAWSPTRGVRYTF.